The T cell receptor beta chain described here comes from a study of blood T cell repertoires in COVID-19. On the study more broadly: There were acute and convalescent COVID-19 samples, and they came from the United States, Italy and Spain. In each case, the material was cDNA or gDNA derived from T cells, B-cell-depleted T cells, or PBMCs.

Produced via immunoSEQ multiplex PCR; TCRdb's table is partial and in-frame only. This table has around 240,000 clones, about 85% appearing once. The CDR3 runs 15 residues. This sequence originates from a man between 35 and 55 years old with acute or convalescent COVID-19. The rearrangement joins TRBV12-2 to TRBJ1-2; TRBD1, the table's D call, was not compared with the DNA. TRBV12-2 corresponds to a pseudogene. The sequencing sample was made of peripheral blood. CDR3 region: CASRSPGTGSSGYTF. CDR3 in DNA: TGTGCAAGTCGCTCCCCCGGGACAGGGTCTTCTGGCTACACCTTC.